This T cell receptor (beta chain) came from a study of T cells after yellow fever vaccination. Regarding the study as a whole: Primary-vaccination clones mostly resurfaced post-booster (around 96% CD4, roughly 90% CD8). It was a weaker secondary response, yet one that peaked faster, at day 5 versus 15. Repertoires sorted by FACS could include abundant clonotypes that are contaminants from the bulk population.

UMIs were added to TCR cDNA along with a universal primer site when it was made by 5'RACE template switching. TCRdb itself ran the 5' RACE reads through MiXCR, one entry per CDR3 protein. The table includes approximately 120,000 distinct CDR3 sequences, almost 9% detected once. This clonotype showed up just a few times. Antigen unknown. Germline assignment: CDR1 WSHSY and CDR2 SAAADI. Unmatched junction bases numbered 3, after V lost 2 bases and J lost 1 base. The CDR3 extends over 16 amino acids. The sequence derives from a young man who received the YFV17D yellow fever vaccine. Specimen: CD8+ T cells sorted from PBMCs, collected on the day of the yellow fever booster vaccination. J is TRBJ2-3 and V is TRBV10-2; 10 bases align to TRBD2. The DNA of the CDR3 is TGCGCCAGCAGTGAGCTAACTAGCGGGGGCACAGATACGCAGTATTTT. Translating gives CASSELTSGGTDTQYF.